These 7 T cell receptor beta chains were sequenced from one sample in a study of regulatory T cells in long-lasting Graves disease. Arm-PCR with iRepertoire HTBI primers amplified the CDR3 regions for these TCR beta libraries. Using its own MiXCR run on the multiplex PCR reads, TCRdb lists one record per CDR3 protein. The sample records about 220,000 distinct CDR3 sequences, around a fifth being singletons. Time point in this sample: newly diagnosed GD, antithyroid drugs for less than 3 months. There was RNA extracted from PBMCs, and the TCR library was made from it. These data also featured in a second study, about T cells in Graves' hyperthyroidism and ophthalmopathy.

Source: peripheral blood mononuclear cells (PBMCs), taken at new diagnosis, from a patient treated with antithyroid drugs. Receptor source: a woman aged 30 to 39 with Graves disease.

Ten or more counts support this clonotype. This chain links TRBV30 with TRBJ1-2, with D possibly matching TRBD1 (5 bases). V was clipped by 1 base and J by 6 bases, with 27 bases between them. The CDR3 has 18 amino acids. Germline CDR1 GTSNPN, CDR2 SVGIG (reference sequence). CDR3 sequence (DNA): TGTGCCTGGAGTGGGGGCGGTGTGTCGGCGAGAGCGGGGAATGGCTACACCTTC. Its protein product is CAWSGGGVSARAGNGYTF.

This clonotype has ten or more counts. The chain combines TRBV30 with TRBJ2-7; D remains ambiguous. Germline V CDR1 and CDR2: GTSNPN, SVGIG (reference sequence). Between the trimmed V and J ends, which lost 2 bases and 6 bases, there was a span of 8 bases. This CDR3 comprises 11 residues. CDR3 in amino acids: CAWSYSAEQYF. Here the CDR3 DNA reads TGTGCCTGGAGTTATTCGGCCGAGCAGTACTTC.

In its sample, this clonotype was seen a few times. The chain recombines TRBV19 with TRBJ1-3; D is uncertain. CDR3 length equals 14 residues. Trimming took 7 bases from V and 0 from J, leaving 10 bases between them. Per the germline V gene, CDR1 is LNHDA and CDR2 is SQIVND (reference sequence). Here the CDR3 DNA reads TGTGCCAGTATGTACAGCAGCTCTGGAAACACCATATATTTT. Its translation: CASMYSSSGNTIYF.

This clonotype was detected only a few times. Just one base apart from a much larger clone, this may be a read error. The CDR3 does not close with the conserved phenylalanine or tryptophan, likely indicating a read error. J is TRBJ2-1 and V is TRBV3-1, with TRBD2 matching 9 bases. Germline trimming cut 0 bases from V and 6 bases from J; bases unmatched to any gene: 6. From germline, CDR1 is LGHDT and CDR2 YNNKEL (reference sequence). CDR3 size: 16 residues. The CDR3 region is CASSQDLTSGVNEQFS. The CDR3 DNA sequence: TGTGCCAGCAGCCAAGATCTGACTAGCGGCGTCAATGAGCAGTTCTCC.

At least ten counts were recorded for this clonotype. The chain combines TRBV14 with TRBJ1-2; no clear D. CDR3 length: 15 residues. Germline V lookup: CDR1 SGHDN, CDR2 FVKESK. Trimming left V 0 bases short and J 2 bases short, with 10 bases between. CDR3 amino acids: CASSQDTALNYGYTF. The DNA for the CDR3 is TGTGCCAGCAGCCAAGATACAGCCTTAAACTATGGCTACACCTTC. Full variable domain (missing parts from reference TRBV14 and TRBJ1-2): EAGVTQFPSHSVIEKGQTVTLRCDPISGHDNLYWYRRVMGKEIKFLLHFVKESKQDESGMPNNRFLAERTGGTYSTLKVQPAELEDSGVYFCASSQDTALNYGYTFGSGTRLTVV.

In its sample, this clonotype was seen many times. The chain has TRBV3-1 and TRBJ2-2, with D maybe TRBD1 (6 bases). The CDR3 spans 15 residues. The germline gives CDR1 LGHDT, CDR2 YNNKEL (reference sequence). Trimming pared 4 bases from V and 3 bases from J, leaving 12 bases between. CDR3 DNA: TGTGCCAGCAGCCCACGGGACACCTACACCGGGGAGCTGTTTTTT. Translating gives CASSPRDTYTGELFF. Together with reference TRBV3-1 and TRBJ2-2, the CDR3 gives the full variable domain: DTAVSQTPKYLVTQMGNDKSIKCEQNLGHDTMYWYKQDSKKFLKIMFSYNNKELIINETVPNRFSPKSPDKAHLNLHINSLELGDSAVYFCASSPRDTYTGELFFGEGSRLTVL.

This clonotype was recorded at least ten times. CDR3 amino acids: CASTSPPVDTQYF. CDR3 coding DNA: TGTGCCAGCACATCCCCCCCTGTGGATACGCAGTATTTT. This rearrangement joins TRBV28 to TRBJ2-3; D gene ambiguous. Looked up from germline, CDR1 is MDHEN and CDR2 is SYDVKM. The CDR3 length is 13 residues. Deletions cut 7 bases from V and 6 bases from J, with 14 bases between.